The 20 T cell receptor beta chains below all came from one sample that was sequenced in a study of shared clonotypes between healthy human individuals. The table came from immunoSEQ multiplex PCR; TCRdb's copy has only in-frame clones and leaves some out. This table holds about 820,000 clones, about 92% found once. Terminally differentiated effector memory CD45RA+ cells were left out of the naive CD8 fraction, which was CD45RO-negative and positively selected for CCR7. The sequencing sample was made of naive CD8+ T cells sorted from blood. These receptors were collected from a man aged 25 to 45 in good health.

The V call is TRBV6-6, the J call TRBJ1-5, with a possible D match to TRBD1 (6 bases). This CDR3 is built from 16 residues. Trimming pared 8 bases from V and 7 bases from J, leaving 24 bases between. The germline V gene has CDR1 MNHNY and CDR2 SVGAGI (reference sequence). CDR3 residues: CASGVGAGGRGQPQHF. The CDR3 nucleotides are TGTGCCAGCGGCGTGGGGGCCGGGGGGCGAGGACAGCCCCAGCATTTT.

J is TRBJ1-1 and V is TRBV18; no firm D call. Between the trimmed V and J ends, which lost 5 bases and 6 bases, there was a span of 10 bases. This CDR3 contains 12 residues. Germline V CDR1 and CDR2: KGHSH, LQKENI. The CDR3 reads CASSTALPEAFF. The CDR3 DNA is TGTGCCAGCTCAACAGCTTTGCCTGAAGCTTTCTTT.

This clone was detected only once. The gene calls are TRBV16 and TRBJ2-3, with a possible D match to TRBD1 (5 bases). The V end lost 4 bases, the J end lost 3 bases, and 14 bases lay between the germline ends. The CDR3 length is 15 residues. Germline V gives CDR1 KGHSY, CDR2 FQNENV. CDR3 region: CASSRQGWNTDTQYF. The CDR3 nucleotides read TGTGCCAGCAGCCGTCAGGGTTGGAATACAGATACGCAGTATTTT.

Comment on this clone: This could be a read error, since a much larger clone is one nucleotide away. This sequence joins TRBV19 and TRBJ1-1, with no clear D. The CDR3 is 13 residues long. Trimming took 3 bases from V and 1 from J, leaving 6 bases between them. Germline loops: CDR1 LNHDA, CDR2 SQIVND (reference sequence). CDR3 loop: CASSILGNTEAFF. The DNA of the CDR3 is TGTGCCAGTAGTATCCTGGGGAACACTGAAGCTTTCTTT.

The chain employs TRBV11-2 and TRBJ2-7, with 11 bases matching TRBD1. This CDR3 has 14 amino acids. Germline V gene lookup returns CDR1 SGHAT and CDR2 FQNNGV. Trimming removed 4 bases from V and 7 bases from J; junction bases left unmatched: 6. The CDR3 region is CASSYGTGGREQYF. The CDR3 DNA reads TGTGCCAGCAGCTATGGGACAGGGGGACGGGAGCAGTACTTC.

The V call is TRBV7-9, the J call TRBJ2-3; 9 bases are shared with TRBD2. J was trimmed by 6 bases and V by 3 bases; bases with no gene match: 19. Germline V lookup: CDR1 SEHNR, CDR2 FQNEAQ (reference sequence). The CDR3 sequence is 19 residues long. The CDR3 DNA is TGTGCCAGCAGCTTGCTGTTCGCCGATAGCGGGAGTTGGGGGGATACGCAGTATTTT. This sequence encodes CASSLLFADSGSWGDTQYF.

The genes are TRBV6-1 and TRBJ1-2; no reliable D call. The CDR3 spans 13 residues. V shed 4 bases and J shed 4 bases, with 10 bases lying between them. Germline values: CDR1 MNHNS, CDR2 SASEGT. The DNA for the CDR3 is TGTGCCAGCAGTGTATACAGCACCTATGGCTACACCTTC. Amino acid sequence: CASSVYSTYGYTF.

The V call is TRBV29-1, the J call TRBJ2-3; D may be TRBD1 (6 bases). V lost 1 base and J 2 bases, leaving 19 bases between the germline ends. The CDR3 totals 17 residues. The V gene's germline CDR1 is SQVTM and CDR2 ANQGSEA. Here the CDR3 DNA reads TGCAGCGTTGAAGGGGCTAAAGACAGGCTGCTCACAGATACGCAGTATTTT. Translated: CSVEGAKDRLLTDTQYF.

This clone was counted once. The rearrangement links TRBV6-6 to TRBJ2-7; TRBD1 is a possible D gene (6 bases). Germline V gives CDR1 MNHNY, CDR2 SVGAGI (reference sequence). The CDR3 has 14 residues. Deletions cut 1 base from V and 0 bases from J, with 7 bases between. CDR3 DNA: TGTGCCAGCAGTTACTGGGACAACTCCTACGAGCAGTACTTC. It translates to CASSYWDNSYEQYF.

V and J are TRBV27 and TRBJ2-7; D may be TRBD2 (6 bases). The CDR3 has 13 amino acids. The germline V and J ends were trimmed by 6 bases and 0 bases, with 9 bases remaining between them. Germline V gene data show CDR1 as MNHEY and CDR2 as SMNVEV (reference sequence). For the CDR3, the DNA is TGTGCCAGCAGAGGAGGGGCCTCCTACGAGCAGTACTTC. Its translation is CASRGGASYEQYF.

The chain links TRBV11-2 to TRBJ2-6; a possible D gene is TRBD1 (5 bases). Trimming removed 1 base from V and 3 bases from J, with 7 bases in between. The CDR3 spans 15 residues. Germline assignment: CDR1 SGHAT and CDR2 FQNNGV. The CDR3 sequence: CASSLGTLGANVLTF. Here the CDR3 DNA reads TGTGCCAGCAGCTTAGGGACACTTGGGGCCAACGTCCTGACTTTC.

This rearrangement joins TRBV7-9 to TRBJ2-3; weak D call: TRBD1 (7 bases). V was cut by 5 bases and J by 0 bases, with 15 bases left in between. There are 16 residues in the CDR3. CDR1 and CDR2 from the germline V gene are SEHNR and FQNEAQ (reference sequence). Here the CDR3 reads CASSTPGGTSTDTQYF. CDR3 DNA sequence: TGTGCCAGCAGCACCCCAGGGGGGACTAGCACAGATACGCAGTATTTT.

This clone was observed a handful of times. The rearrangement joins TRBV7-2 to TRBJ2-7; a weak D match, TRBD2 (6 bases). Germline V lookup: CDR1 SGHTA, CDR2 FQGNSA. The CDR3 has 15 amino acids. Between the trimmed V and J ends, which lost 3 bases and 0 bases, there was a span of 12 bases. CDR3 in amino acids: CASSLIGGGSYEQYF. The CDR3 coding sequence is TGTGCCAGCAGCTTGATCGGGGGAGGCTCCTACGAGCAGTACTTC. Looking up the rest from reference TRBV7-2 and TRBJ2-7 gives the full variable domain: GAGVSQSPSNKVTEKGKDVELRCDPISGHTALYWYRQSLGQGLEFLIYFQGNSAPDKSGLPSDRFSAERTGGSVSTLTIQRTQQEDSAVYLCASSLIGGGSYEQYFGPGTRLTVT.

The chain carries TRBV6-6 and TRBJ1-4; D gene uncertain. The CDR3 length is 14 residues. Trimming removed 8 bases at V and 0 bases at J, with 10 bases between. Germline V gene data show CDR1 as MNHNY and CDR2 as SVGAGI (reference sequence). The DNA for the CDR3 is TGTGCCAGCGGCCCCGCCCCAACTAATGAAAAACTGTTTTTT. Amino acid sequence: CASGPAPTNEKLFF.

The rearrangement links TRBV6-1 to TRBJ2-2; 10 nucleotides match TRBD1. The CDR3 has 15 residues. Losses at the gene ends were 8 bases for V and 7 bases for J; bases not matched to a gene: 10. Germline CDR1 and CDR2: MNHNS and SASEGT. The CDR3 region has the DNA TGTGCCAGCCGAGGGACAGGGGAAGGGTACGGGGAGCTGTTTTTT. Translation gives CASRGTGEGYGELFF.

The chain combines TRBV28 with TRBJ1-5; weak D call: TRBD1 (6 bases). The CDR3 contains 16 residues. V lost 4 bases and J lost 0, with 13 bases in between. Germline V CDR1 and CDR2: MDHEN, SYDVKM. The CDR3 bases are TGTGCCAGCAGTTCTCGGACAGTTCTTAGCAATCAGCCCCAGCATTTT. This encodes CASSSRTVLSNQPQHF.

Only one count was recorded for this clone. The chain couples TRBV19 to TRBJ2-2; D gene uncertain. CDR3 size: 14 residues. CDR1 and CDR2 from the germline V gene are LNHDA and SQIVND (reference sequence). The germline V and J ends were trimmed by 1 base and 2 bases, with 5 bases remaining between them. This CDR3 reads CASSIGPNTGELFF. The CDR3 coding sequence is TGTGCCAGTAGTATAGGACCAAACACCGGGGAGCTGTTTTTT.

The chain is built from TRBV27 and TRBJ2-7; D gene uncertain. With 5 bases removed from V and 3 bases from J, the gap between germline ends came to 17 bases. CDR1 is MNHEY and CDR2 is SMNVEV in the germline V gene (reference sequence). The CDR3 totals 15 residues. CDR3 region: CASSPFRHGNYEQYF. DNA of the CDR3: TGTGCCAGCAGTCCCTTCCGTCACGGTAACTACGAGCAGTACTTC.

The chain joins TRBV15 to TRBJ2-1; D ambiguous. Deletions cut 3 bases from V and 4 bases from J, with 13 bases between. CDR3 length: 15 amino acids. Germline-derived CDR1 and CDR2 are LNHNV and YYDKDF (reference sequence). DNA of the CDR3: TGTGCCACCAGCAGGGGTCCGGCTGTTTACAATGAGCAGTTCTTC. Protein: CATSRGPAVYNEQFF. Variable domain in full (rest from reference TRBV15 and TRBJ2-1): DAMVIQNPRYQVTQFGKPVTLSCSQTLNHNVMYWYQQKSSQAPKLLFHYYDKDFNNEADTPDNFQSRRPNTSFCFLDIRSPGLGDTAMYLCATSRGPAVYNEQFFGPGTRLTVL.

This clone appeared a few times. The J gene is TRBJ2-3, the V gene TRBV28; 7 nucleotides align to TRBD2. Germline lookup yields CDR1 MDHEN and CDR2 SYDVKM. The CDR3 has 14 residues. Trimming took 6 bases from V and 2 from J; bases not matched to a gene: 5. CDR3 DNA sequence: TGTGCCAGCAGCCCCACTAGCGCCACAGATACGCAGTATTTT. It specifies CASSPTSATDTQYF.